These 25 T cell receptor beta chains share one sample of origin, sequenced in a study of siplizumab effects on memory and regulatory T cells. Here immunoSEQ multiplex PCR was the method, and the copy in TCRdb shows in-frame clones only, minus some. The sample lists roughly 100,000 clones, 85% to 95% occurring once. The sample consisted of CD4+ T cells sorted from blood. These receptors were taken from a human donor in good health.

This clone has only one observation. The chain combines TRBV4-1 with TRBJ1-3; the match to TRBD1 covers 10 bases. The V gene's germline CDR1 is MGHRA and CDR2 YSYEKL. V trimming: 3 bases; J trimming: 8 bases; junction bases outside the gene matches: 10. This CDR3 spans 16 amino acids. Here the CDR3 DNA reads TGCGCCAGCAGCCACCCCGGGAAGGACAGGGGGGACACCATATATTTT. This codes for CASSHPGKDRGDTIYF.

V usage is TRBV6-1 and J usage is TRBJ2-2; D ambiguous. Trimming took 1 base from V and 5 from J, leaving 11 bases between them. This CDR3 region has 15 residues. CDR1 is MNHNS, CDR2 SASEGT, per germline. The CDR3 sequence: CASSEESLRTGELFF. The CDR3 DNA is TGTGCCAGCAGTGAAGAGTCACTGCGGACCGGGGAGCTGTTTTTT.

The V and J genes are TRBV7-9 and TRBJ2-7; 9 bases are shared with TRBD1. The CDR3 spans 17 residues. Per germline, CDR1 SEHNR and CDR2 FQNEAQ (reference sequence). Trimming took 4 bases from V and 4 from J; bases not matched to a gene: 14. The CDR3 spells CASSSSNKGQGLYEQYF. The DNA of the CDR3 is TGTGCCAGCAGCTCTTCGAATAAGGGACAGGGTCTTTACGAGCAGTACTTC.

This chain connects TRBV2 to TRBJ2-5, with D tentatively TRBD2 (5 bases). V was pared by 8 bases and J by 13 bases, with 23 bases between. Germline V gene lookup returns CDR1 SNHLY and CDR2 FYNNEI. The CDR3 covers 13 residues. As DNA, the CDR3 is TGTGCCAGCGCCCCTGGGCGCGGGCCGTCGGGGTACTTC. Its translation is CASAPGRGPSGYF.

This sequence joins TRBV4-1 and TRBJ2-3, with TRBD1 matching 9 bases. The trim removed 4 bases at V and 6 bases at J, leaving 17 bases unmatched. The CDR3 is 18 residues long. Germline V gives CDR1 MGHRA, CDR2 YSYEKL. The CDR3: CASSLAPTGGRTGDTQYF. The DNA for the CDR3 is TGCGCCAGCAGCCTCGCCCCCACAGGGGGCAGGACCGGGGATACGCAGTATTTT.

The V call is TRBV19, the J call TRBJ1-5, with a possible D match to TRBD1 (6 bases). Germline V gene data show CDR1 as LNHDA and CDR2 as SQIVND (reference sequence). This CDR3 contains 15 residues. V dropped 4 bases and J dropped 4 bases, with 14 bases sitting between them. This chain's CDR3 is CASSKEGDGNQPQHF. The CDR3 nucleotides read TGTGCCAGTAGTAAGGAGGGGGACGGGAATCAGCCCCAGCATTTT. Combining the CDR3 with reference TRBV19 and TRBJ1-5 gives the whole variable domain DGGITQSPKYLFRKEGQNVTLSCEQNLNHDAMYWYRQDPGQGLRLIYYSQIVNDFQKGDIAEGYSVSREKKESFPLTVTSAQKNPTAFYLCASSKEGDGNQPQHFGDGTRLSIL.

The gene calls are TRBV30 and TRBJ1-5; perhaps TRBD1 as D (5 bases). The CDR3 consists of 13 residues. Germline values: CDR1 GTSNPN, CDR2 SVGIG (reference sequence). V was trimmed by 2 bases and J by 6 bases, leaving 11 bases between them. CDR3 in DNA: TGTGCCTGGAGTCAGGGAGTAGGTCAGCCCCAGCATTTT. Translated, it gives CAWSQGVGQPQHF.

Written as DNA, the CDR3 is TGTGCCAGTAGTATTTTTGGGACGGGGAACACTGAAGCTTTCTTT. This translates into CASSIFGTGNTEAFF. The rearrangement joins TRBV19 to TRBJ1-1; D possibly corresponds to TRBD1 (5 bases). The CDR3 totals 15 residues. The germline V gene encodes CDR1 LNHDA and CDR2 SQIVND (reference sequence). V was shortened by 3 bases and J by 1 base, with 12 bases between the two germline ends.

This clone was observed a few times. V is TRBV6-1 and J is TRBJ1-2, with D possibly matching TRBD1 (6 bases). V gave up 1 base and J gave up 4 bases, with 7 bases separating them. In germline, CDR1 is MNHNS, CDR2 SASEGT. The CDR3 runs to 13 residues. This CDR3 reads CASSEGRGYGYTF. The DNA of the CDR3 is TGTGCCAGCAGTGAAGGCAGGGGCTATGGCTACACCTTC.

V usage is TRBV5-4 and J usage is TRBJ2-7; TRBD2 matches at 14 bases. The V gene end was trimmed by 5 bases and the J gene end by 6 bases; junction bases not matched to a gene: 10. The CDR3 consists of 16 residues. The germline V gene encodes CDR1 SGHNT and CDR2 YYREEE (reference sequence). This CDR3 is CASSNGLAGGLPEQYF. The CDR3 nucleotides are TGTGCCAGCAGTAATGGACTAGCGGGAGGTCTCCCCGAGCAGTACTTC. The full variable domain, with the rest looked up from reference TRBV5-4 and TRBJ2-7, is ETGVTQSPTHLIKTRGQQVTLRCSSQSGHNTVSWYQQALGQGPQFIFQYYREEENGRGNFPPRFSGLQFPNYSSELNVNALELDDSALYLCASSNGLAGGLPEQYFGPGTRLTVT.

The chain employs TRBV6-1 and TRBJ1-5, with D unresolved. This CDR3 has 13 amino acids. Trimming took 3 bases from V and 7 from J, leaving 10 bases between them. Germline CDR1 MNHNS, CDR2 SASEGT. The CDR3 sequence is CASSDAGGQPQHF. The CDR3 region has the DNA TGTGCCAGCAGTGACGCGGGCGGCCAGCCCCAGCATTTT.

The rearrangement links TRBV7-6 to TRBJ1-4; D is unclear. Germline lookup yields CDR1 SGHVS and CDR2 FNYEAQ. The CDR3 covers 14 residues. V was trimmed by 0 bases and J by 8 bases, leaving 10 bases between them. In nucleotides, the CDR3 is TGTGCCAGCAGCTTAGCAGTCGTGGGGGAAAAACTGTTTTTT. Its translation is CASSLAVVGEKLFF.

The J gene is TRBJ1-3, the V gene TRBV6-5; D not resolved. CDR3 length: 14 amino acids. Between the trimmed V and J ends, which lost 5 bases and 4 bases, there was a span of 12 bases. CDR1 MNHEY and CDR2 SVGAGI come from the germline V gene. The CDR3 bases are TGTGCCAGCAGTCTTTCGCGGCGCGGAAACACCATATATTTT. It yields the protein CASSLSRRGNTIYF.

The chain links TRBV29-1 to TRBJ2-3; maybe TRBD1 (6 bases). Trimming cost V 6 bases and J 2 bases, with 12 bases left between them. Germline CDR1 SQVTM, CDR2 ANQGSEA. This CDR3 spans 13 amino acids. The CDR3 coding sequence is TGCAGCGTCGGACAGCTATACACAGATACGCAGTATTTT. Protein: CSVGQLYTDTQYF.

This rearrangement joins TRBV5-4 to TRBJ2-2; D is uncertain. Germline CDR1 reads SGHNT; CDR2 reads YYREEE (reference sequence). This CDR3 is 14 amino acids long. Trimming left V 3 bases short and J 3 bases short, with 9 bases between. CDR3 in DNA: TGTGCCAGCAGCTCCCGGACCTACACCGGGGAGCTGTTTTTT. Translating gives CASSSRTYTGELFF. The complete variable domain, with remaining parts taken from reference TRBV5-4 and TRBJ2-2, reads ETGVTQSPTHLIKTRGQQVTLRCSSQSGHNTVSWYQQALGQGPQFIFQYYREEENGRGNFPPRFSGLQFPNYSSELNVNALELDDSALYLCASSSRTYTGELFFGEGSRLTVL.

The rearrangement uses TRBV5-1 and TRBJ2-1; TRBD2 agrees at 7 bases. The ends lost 0 bases at V and 2 bases at J; junction bases unmatched: 2. Germline V gene data show CDR1 as SGHRS and CDR2 as YFSETQ. The CDR3 has 15 residues. The CDR3 region is CASSLVRGTYNEQFF. The DNA of the CDR3 is TGCGCCAGCAGCTTGGTGCGGGGGACCTACAATGAGCAGTTCTTC.

The CDR3 is CASSGGWATSGRPLVSYEQYF. CDR3 DNA sequence: TGTGCCAGCAGTGGGGGCTGGGCTACTAGCGGGAGGCCCCTAGTGTCCTACGAGCAGTACTTC. This chain connects TRBV28 to TRBJ2-7, with TRBD2 matching over 12 bases. The CDR3 spans 21 residues. Unmatched junction bases numbered 21, after V lost 5 bases and J lost 1 base. Germline CDR1 is MDHEN and CDR2 is SYDVKM.

V gene TRBV30 combines with J gene TRBJ1-5, with D tentatively TRBD1 (5 bases). Trimming pared 0 bases from V and 6 bases from J, leaving 15 bases between. CDR3 length equals 15 residues. CDR1 GTSNPN and CDR2 SVGIG come from the germline V gene (reference sequence). This chain's CDR3 is CAWSVPQAGFQPQHF. The CDR3 region has the DNA TGTGCCTGGAGTGTACCCCAGGCAGGGTTTCAGCCCCAGCATTTT.

The chain links TRBV2 to TRBJ2-2; perhaps D is TRBD1 or TRBD2 (7 bases each). Trimming removed 7 bases at V and 7 bases at J, with 19 bases between. Looked up from germline, CDR1 is SNHLY and CDR2 is FYNNEI. The CDR3 sequence is 15 residues long. The CDR3 protein is CASKWRTGEGGELFF. In nucleotides, the CDR3 is TGTGCCAGCAAGTGGAGAACAGGGGAGGGCGGGGAGCTGTTTTTT.

The V gene is TRBV1, the J gene TRBJ1-2. TRBV1 is an annotated pseudogene. The CDR3 is made up of 18 amino acids. The CDR3 region is CTSSQGTGQDNYGDGYTF. The CDR3 bases are TGCACCAGCAGCCAAGGAACGGGCCAGGATAACTATGGTGATGGCTACACCTTC.

The CDR3 reads CSVGGLHMNTEAFF. For the CDR3, the DNA is TGCAGCGTTGGGGGACTGCACATGAACACTGAAGCTTTCTTT. The J gene is TRBJ1-1, the V gene TRBV29-1; TRBD1 might be the D (5 bases). Deletions cut 4 bases from V and 0 bases from J, with 12 bases between. The CDR3 totals 14 residues. The germline V gene encodes CDR1 SQVTM and CDR2 ANQGSEA.

The chain links TRBV15 to TRBJ2-2, with unresolved D. Trimming took 1 base from V and 5 from J, leaving 17 bases between them. Germline V gives CDR1 LNHNV, CDR2 YYDKDF (reference sequence). The CDR3 covers 17 residues. The CDR3 bases are TGTGCCACCAGCAGAGTAGCACGAAAAGCTTGGACCGGGGAGCTGTTTTTT. Encoded protein: CATSRVARKAWTGELFF. The full variable domain, with the rest looked up from reference TRBV15 and TRBJ2-2, is DAMVIQNPRYQVTQFGKPVTLSCSQTLNHNVMYWYQQKSSQAPKLLFHYYDKDFNNEADTPDNFQSRRPNTSFCFLDIRSPGLGDTAMYLCATSRVARKAWTGELFFGEGSRLTVL.

This chain uses TRBV5-4 with TRBJ2-5; 8 bases map to TRBD2. Per germline, CDR1 SGHNT and CDR2 YYREEE (reference sequence). Unmatched junction bases numbered 3, after V lost 4 bases and J lost 4 bases. This CDR3 contains 13 residues. The CDR3 region is CASSRRGGETQYF. The CDR3 nucleotides read TGTGCCAGCAGCCGACGGGGGGGAGAGACCCAGTACTTC.

This chain uses TRBV15 with TRBJ1-3; D call uncertain. Germline lookup yields CDR1 LNHNV and CDR2 YYDKDF (reference sequence). The CDR3 spans 14 residues. Trimming removed 5 bases from V and 2 bases from J, with 10 bases in between. CDR3 sequence (DNA): TGTGCCACCAGCTCACGGACTGCTGGAAACACCATATATTTT. Translating gives CATSSRTAGNTIYF.

This clone was detected a few times. This chain connects TRBV19 to TRBJ2-2; D might be TRBD1 (8 bases). Germline lookup yields CDR1 LNHDA and CDR2 SQIVND (reference sequence). The V and J ends lost 3 bases and 5 bases respectively, with 16 bases between them. The CDR3 consists of 16 residues. DNA for the CDR3: TGTGCCAGTAGTATTGAAGGACAGGGAGGGACCGGGGAGCTGTTTTTT. This gives the protein CASSIEGQGGTGELFF.